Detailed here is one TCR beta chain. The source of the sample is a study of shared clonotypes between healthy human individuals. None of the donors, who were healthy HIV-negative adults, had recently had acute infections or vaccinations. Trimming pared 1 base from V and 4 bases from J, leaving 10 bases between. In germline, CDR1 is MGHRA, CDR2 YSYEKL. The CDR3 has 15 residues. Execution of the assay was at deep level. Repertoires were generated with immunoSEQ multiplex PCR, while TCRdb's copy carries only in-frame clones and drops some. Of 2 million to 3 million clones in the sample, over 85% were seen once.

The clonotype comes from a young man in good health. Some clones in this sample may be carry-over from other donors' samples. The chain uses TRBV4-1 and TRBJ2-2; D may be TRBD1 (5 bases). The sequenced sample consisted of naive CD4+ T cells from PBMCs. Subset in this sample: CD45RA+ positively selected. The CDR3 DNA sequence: TGCGCCAGCAGCCAAGGTGGCAGGGCCACCGGGGAGCTGTTTTTT. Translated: CASSQGGRATGELFF.